The 9 T cell receptor beta chains presented below share a single source sample, sequenced in a study of PD-1 blockade in classical Hodgkin lymphoma. Assay: immunoSEQ multiplex PCR; the TCRdb copy retains only in-frame clones and omits some. Of about 40,000 clones in the sample, 87% were seen once. Brentuximab vedotin exposure varied, and every patient relapsed after autologous stem cell transplantation. The material sequenced was peripheral blood mononuclear cells (PBMCs), taken at baseline. The receptors come from a human donor with classical Hodgkin lymphoma.

The J gene is TRBJ1-2, the V gene TRBV7-2; D is perhaps TRBD1 (6 bases). The germline V and J ends were trimmed by 1 base and 3 bases, with 9 bases remaining between them. This CDR3 region has 14 residues. Looked up from germline, CDR1 is SGHTA and CDR2 is FQGNSA. The CDR3 loop reads CASSLVQGDYGYTF. CDR3 coding DNA: TGTGCCAGCAGCTTAGTACAGGGTGACTATGGCTACACCTTC.

The chain carries TRBV11-2 and TRBJ2-3, with 7 bases fitting TRBD2. V shed 5 bases, J shed 6 bases, and the junction held 8 bases outside the gene matches. The CDR3 contains 14 residues. Germline-derived CDR1 and CDR2 are SGHAT and FQNNGV. In DNA, the CDR3 is TGTGCCAGCAGCCTAGGGCGGGAGAGGGATACGCAGTATTTT. This gives the protein CASSLGRERDTQYF.

The gene calls are TRBV9 and TRBJ2-2; possibly TRBD1 or TRBD2 for D (5 bases each). The CDR3 contains 17 residues. The ends were cut back, 4 bases at V and 6 bases at J, with 22 bases in the middle. The V gene's germline CDR1 is SGDLS and CDR2 YYNGEE. CDR3 in amino acids: CASSYRDPIFLAGELFF. In nucleotides, the CDR3 is TGTGCCAGCAGCTACCGGGACCCGATTTTTCTGGCCGGGGAGCTGTTTTTT.

J is TRBJ1-2 and V is TRBV5-4; D is possibly TRBD1 (6 bases). The germline V gene has CDR1 SGHNT and CDR2 YYREEE (reference sequence). This CDR3 has 14 amino acids. The V end was cut by 2 bases, the J end by 8 bases, with 16 bases between. CDR3 nucleotide sequence: TGTGCCAGCAGCTTACCCACAGGGACGAGAGGCTACACCTTC. The encoded protein is CASSLPTGTRGYTF.

V is TRBV19 and J is TRBJ2-7, with 9 positions matching TRBD2. This CDR3 region has 14 residues. V was pared by 5 bases and J by 6 bases, with 8 bases of the junction left unmatched. Germline V gene lookup returns CDR1 LNHDA and CDR2 SQIVND (reference sequence). Here the CDR3 reads CASSEVAGEGEQYF. The DNA of the CDR3 is TGTGCCAGTAGTGAGGTAGCGGGAGAGGGCGAGCAGTACTTC.

This clone was seen a few times. V is TRBV2 and J is TRBJ1-5; 8 bases are a match to TRBD1. V lost 6 bases to trimming and J lost 2 bases; unmatched junction nucleotides: 3. CDR1 is SNHLY and CDR2 is FYNNEI in the germline V gene. The CDR3 has 14 amino acids. The CDR3 spells CASSLDRGNQPQHF. The CDR3 DNA sequence: TGTGCCAGCAGCTTGGACAGGGGCAATCAGCCCCAGCATTTT.

The chain joins TRBV27 to TRBJ2-7, with 12 bases matching TRBD1. Looked up from germline, CDR1 is MNHEY and CDR2 is SMNVEV (reference sequence). With 7 bases clipped from V and 2 bases from J, the junction kept 9 bases outside the gene matches. CDR3 length equals 16 residues. The CDR3 DNA sequence: TGTGCCAGCACCCGAACGGGACAGGGGGCGGCCTACGAGCAGTACTTC. It specifies CASTRTGQGAAYEQYF.

The chain uses TRBV6-5 and TRBJ2-1, with D possibly TRBD1 on 6 matching bases. CDR3 length: 11 residues. Germline V lookup: CDR1 MNHEY, CDR2 SVGAGI. V lost 6 bases and J 9 bases, leaving 9 bases between the germline ends. The DNA of the CDR3 is TGTGCCAGCAGGCAGGGGACTGAGCAGTTCTTC. It specifies CASRQGTEQFF.

V gene TRBV29-1 combines with J gene TRBJ1-4; TRBD1 matches 8 bases. CDR3 length equals 14 residues. Germline loops: CDR1 SQVTM, CDR2 ANQGSEA. J gave up 3 bases and V 6 bases, and 6 bases lay outside the gene matches. The CDR3 sequence is CSVPTGAPNEKLFF. The DNA of the CDR3 is TGCAGCGTACCGACAGGGGCTCCTAATGAAAAACTGTTTTTT. Filled out from reference TRBV29-1 and TRBJ1-4, the complete variable domain reads SAVISQKPSRDICQRGTSLTIQCQVDSQVTMMFWYRQQPGQSLTLIATANQGSEATYESGFVIDKFPISRPNLTFSTLTVSNMSPEDSSIYLCSVPTGAPNEKLFFGSGTQLSVL.